The clone carrying this T cell receptor beta chain was seen more than once but under ten times. The data are from a study of blood T cells in healthy people across ages. V gave up 3 bases and J gave up 6 bases, with 6 bases separating them. The CDR3 covers 11 residues. Germline loops: CDR1 SGHRS, CDR2 YFSETQ. Using a J-beta primer mix together with a sample-barcoded 5' primer, a second PCR was run for 7 to 11 cycles. CDR3-containing paired-end reads numbered at least 2.5 million in each sample. TCRdb called the 5' RACE reads again in MiXCR, with one record for every CDR3 protein. The sample has around 1,700,000 distinct CDR3 sequences; 28% are singletons.

This TCR was sampled from a woman between 25 and 40 years old in good health. Sequencing was done on a sample of blood. V gene TRBV5-1 combines with J gene TRBJ1-2; D gene unclear. CDR3 in DNA: TGCGCCAGCAGCTCAGATGATGGCTACACCTTC. Its translation: CASSSDDGYTF.